This T cell receptor beta chain was sequenced for a study of molecular identifiers for immune sequencing clone quantification. Across the study: For replicates, RNA isolated from approximately 20,000 or 98,000 naive CD8 cells was divided into five portions, of which four were sequenced.

The germline V gene has CDR1 SGHDT and CDR2 YYEEEE. The CDR3 loop spans 18 amino acids. The ends were cut back, 0 bases at V and 0 bases at J, with 16 bases in the middle. In TCRdb, the PCR reads were re-called with MiXCR into one record per CDR3 protein. The sample holds just over 40,000 distinct CDR3 sequences, approximately 24% seen once. Every naive CD8 library was made from between about 18,000 and 1,100,000 sorted cells with 10%, 30% or 50% RNA. The specimen was naive CD8+ T cells from blood, with Jurkat cell RNA spiked in. Described subset: FACS-sorted CD8+CD4-CCR7+CD45RA+ naive T cells. The J gene is TRBJ1-3, the V gene TRBV5-6, with D uncertain. The receptor's source is a human donor in good health. Some libraries in this study had Jurkat cell RNA spiked in. CDR3 coding DNA: TGTGCCAGCAGCTTGGAGCGGGGATCGCTTAGCTCTGGAAACACCATATATTTT. This codes for CASSLERGSLSSGNTIYF.